This entry describes one T cell receptor beta chain. The antigen is not known. The CDR3 contains 15 residues. The germline CDR1 and CDR2 sequences are MNHNY and SVGAGI (reference sequence). Germline trimming cut 8 bases from V and 2 bases from J; bases unmatched to any gene: 10. This record belongs to a study of CD8+ T cells in alopecia areata. Overall study findings and caveats: Sharing of TCRs across patients appeared less clear than in mice, possibly for HLA-related reasons. Normal scalp showed lower clonality than lesional scalp, especially alopecia totalis/universalis. Sequences from scalp samples also cover resident alphabeta T cells of normal skin.

PBMC-derived CD4+ and CD8+ T cells were sorted. Reverse transcription of extracted RNA yielded cDNA, which provided the sequencing template. Assay: immunoSEQ multiplex PCR; the TCRdb copy retains only in-frame clones and omits some. The sample contains about 110,000 clones, around 55% of which appear only once. The source material was CD8+ T cells sorted from blood. This rearrangement joins TRBV6-6 to TRBJ2-7; the match to TRBD2 covers 9 bases. This sequence was found in a human donor in good health. The CDR3 protein is CASSTGGGGTYEQYF. The CDR3 nucleotides are TGTGCCAGCTCCACCGGCGGGGGGGGAACCTACGAGCAGTACTTC.